These T cell receptor beta chains were read from a single sample in a study of cytotoxic CD8 clonotypes in ibrutinib-treated CLL. Assay: immunoSEQ multiplex PCR; the TCRdb copy retains only in-frame clones and omits some. The top ten clones hold approximately 7.2% of a sample with some 20,000 clones, around 74% of them seen once. Here the sequenced sample was PBMCs, taken before ibrutinib treatment. These receptors originate from a human donor with chronic lymphocytic leukemia. Both conserved end residues are part of each CDR3. A D gene is named only where the DNA matches it firmly. Some rows mark clone size as missing; the rest say once, few, many or name a class of expanded clone.

TRBD1,TRBJ1-1,TRBV5-1,.,TGCGCCAGCAGCGCGGGACAGGGGGCTTTTCTAGCTTTCTTT,CASSAGQGAFLAFF
TRBD1,TRBJ1-5,TRBV6-5,.,TGTGCCAGCAGAGCCGGGACAGCTAGCAATCAGCCCCAGCATTTT,CASRAGTASNQPQHF
TRBD1,TRBJ1-1,TRBV7-8,.,TGTGCCAGCAGGGGGACAGGGACAGCCACTGAAGCTTTCTTT,CASRGTGTATEAFF
TRBD1,TRBJ2-7,TRBV7-9,once,TGTGCCAGCAGCCGTGAGACAGGGGCGCCCTACGAGCAGTACTTC,CASSRETGAPYEQYF
.,TRBJ2-3,TRBV30,.,TGTGCCTGGAGTGGGTCAGGGGGGATGGATACGCAGTATTTT,CAWSGSGGMDTQYF
TRBD1,TRBJ1-1,TRBV5-6,.,TGTGCCAGCAGCTATACAGGGGGCTTGGAGACTGAAGCTTTCTTT,CASSYTGGLETEAFF
.,TRBJ2-3,TRBV7-3,.,TGTGCCAGCAGCCCACACTCGGGAGCGGGTGGTGATACGCAGTATTTT,CASSPHSGAGGDTQYF
.,TRBJ2-1,TRBV18,.,TGTGCCAGCTCCTTTCCCAATGAGCAGTTCTTC,CASSFPNEQFF
TRBD1,TRBJ2-2,TRBV19,.,TGTGCCAGTAGGGCGTTTCGGCAGGGGGCCGGAAACACCGGGGAGCTGTTTTTT,CASRAFRQGAGNTGELFF
.,TRBJ1-5,TRBV4-3,once,TGCGCCAGCAGCCAAGAAGGCATCCAGCCCCAGCATTTT,CASSQEGIQPQHF
.,TRBJ1-2,TRBV28,.,TGTGCCAGCAGTTTTCCCCAGGTTCGGAACTATGGCTACACCTTC,CASSFPQVRNYGYTF
.,TRBJ1-3,TRBV27,few,TGTGCCAGCAGTTTATCTATGGGTTCTGGAAACACCATATATTTT,CASSLSMGSGNTIYF
TRBD1,TRBJ2-7,TRBV7-7,.,TGTGCTAGCAGCTTGGGGCAGGGGGTTTACGAGCAGTACTTC,CASSLGQGVYEQYF
.,TRBJ2-7,TRBV7-2,.,TGTGCCAGCACCCTAAACAGGGAGCAGTACTTC,CASTLNREQYF
.,TRBJ2-7,TRBV13,.,TGTGCCAGCAGCCCCCCCGGGAAGGGGGTCATCAACGAGCAGTACTTC,CASSPPGKGVINEQYF
.,TRBJ2-2,TRBV30,.,TGTGCCTGGACCTCTCGACTAGTCGGCAACACCGGGGAGCTGTTTTTT,CAWTSRLVGNTGELFF
TRBD1,TRBJ1-4,TRBV5-1,.,TGCGCCAGCAGCCCGGGACAGGGGATGACTAATGAAAAACTGTTTTTT,CASSPGQGMTNEKLFF
TRBD2,TRBJ2-7,TRBV7-2,.,TGTGCCAGCAGCACGCCTAGGTGGGGGGGCGAGCAGTACTTC,CASSTPRWGGEQYF
.,TRBJ2-1,TRBV27,few,TGTGCCAGCAGGGGGCTATGGAATGAGCAGTTCTTC,CASRGLWNEQFF
.,TRBJ1-1,TRBV19,.,TGTGCCAGTAGTATATCTGTTCGGGGGGAAGCTTTCTTT,CASSISVRGEAFF
.,TRBJ2-1,TRBV15,.,TGTGCCACCAGCAGAGATGTTTGGGGGTATGAGCAGTTCTTC,CATSRDVWGYEQFF
TRBD2,TRBJ2-3,TRBV27,.,TGTGCCAGCAGTCCGAGACTAGCCCCGGATACGCAGTATTTT,CASSPRLAPDTQYF
TRBD2,TRBJ2-3,TRBV7-8,once,TGTGCCAGCAGCATCCGACTAGCGGATCATATAGGGGATACGCAGTATTTT,CASSIRLADHIGDTQYF
TRBD2,TRBJ2-3,TRBV6-6,.,TGTGCCAGCGGGGCGGGGGGGCCTGTAGATACGCAGTATTTT,CASGAGGPVDTQYF
TRBD2,TRBJ2-7,TRBV5-1,.,TGCGCCAGCAGCTTGCGAGCGGGAGGTCCCTACGAGCAGTACTTC,CASSLRAGGPYEQYF
.,TRBJ2-3,TRBV7-6,.,TGTGCCAGCATCCCCCCACCCACAGTTACAGATACGCAGTATTTT,CASIPPPTVTDTQYF
TRBD2,TRBJ2-3,TRBV7-2,.,TGTGCCAGCAGCACCGGACTAGCGGGAGTCATGGATACGCAGTATTTT,CASSTGLAGVMDTQYF
.,TRBJ2-5,TRBV5-1,.,TGCGCCAGCAGCTTGGCTGGGCAGGGCGAAGAGACCCAGTACTTC,CASSLAGQGEETQYF